The rows below give T cell receptor beta chains drawn from one sample of a study of control samples from healthy donors and cancer patients. Data came from immunoSEQ multiplex PCR; TCRdb stores just in-frame clones and leaves some out. The listing records about 210,000 clones. Sequencing was performed on blood. The source is a young woman in good health. Both conserved end residues are part of each CDR3. The D gene is left open where the match is weak.

>TRBJ1-2|-|TRBV5-4
TGTGCCAGCAGCTTGGGACCCCTCTCGGGTGGCTACACCTTC
CASSLGPLSGGYTF
>TRBJ2-7|-|TRBV2
TGTGCCAGCAGCCGGGCGGCAGGGAGCTCCTACGAGCAGTACTTC
CASSRAAGSSYEQYF
>TRBJ1-1|-|TRBV7-9
TGTGCCAGCAGCCCCCCCGGGACAAGCACTGAAGCTTTCTTT
CASSPPGTSTEAFF
>TRBJ2-7|-|TRBV6-6
TGTGCCAGCAGTTACTTGGGCGGCGACGAGCAGTACTTC
CASSYLGGDEQYF
>TRBJ1-2|TRBD1|TRBV28
TGTGCCAGCATCCCAGGGGGTACTAACTATGGCTACACCTTC
CASIPGGTNYGYTF
>TRBJ1-5|-|TRBV28
TGTGCCAGCAGTTTCCCACCGGGGGAGCCCCAGCATTTT
CASSFPPGEPQHF
>TRBJ1-1|-|TRBV3-1/TRBV3-2
TGTGCCAGCAGATTAGGAGGGAGTGCTGAAGCTTTCTTT
CASRLGGSAEAFF
>TRBJ1-1|-|TRBV28
TGTGCCAGCAGTATCCTAACTCCGCCAGAAGCTTTCTTT
CASSILTPPEAFF
>TRBJ2-7|-|TRBV6-2/TRBV6-3
TGTGCCAGCAGTTATTCACTTACCGGGACTCAATCCTACGAGCAGTACTTC
CASSYSLTGTQSYEQYF
>TRBJ1-2|-|TRBV19
TGTGCCAGTAGTATAGGTCACGGCTACACCTTC
CASSIGHGYTF
>TRBJ1-5|-|TRBV20-1
TGCAGTGCTAGTCCTGACAGTCTCAATCAGCCCCAGCATTTT
CSASPDSLNQPQHF
>TRBJ2-7|-|TRBV14
TGTGCCAGCAGCCAGGGACCTACCTACGAGCAGTACTTC
CASSQGPTYEQYF
>TRBJ1-5|-|TRBV19
TGTGCCAGTAGTCCGGGACCTAATTATAGCAATCAGCCCCAGCATTTT
CASSPGPNYSNQPQHF
>TRBJ2-2|-|TRBV6-2/TRBV6-3
TGTGCCAGCAGTTACAACAGAGGCACCGGGGAGCTGTTTTTT
CASSYNRGTGELFF
>TRBJ2-3|TRBD1|TRBV5-1
TGCGCCAGCAGCAAGGACAGGGGCGACACAGATACGCAGTATTTT
CASSKDRGDTDTQYF
>TRBJ2-5|TRBD2|TRBV3-1/TRBV3-2
TGTGCCAGCAGCCAAGTGGGGGGACTAGCGGGCCAAGAGACCCAGTACTTC
CASSQVGGLAGQETQYF
>TRBJ1-1|-|TRBV15
TGTGCCACCAGCGCACGTAGGGCAGCTAAAGCTTTCTTT
CATSARRAAKAFF
>TRBJ1-1|-|TRBV4-1
TGCGCCAGCAGCCAAGTGATCGTGGGGTGGACTGAAGCTTTCTTT
CASSQVIVGWTEAFF
>TRBJ1-3|-|TRBV5-1
TGCGCCAGCAGCCCGTGGGAGGGAAGAGGAAACACCATATATTTT
CASSPWEGRGNTIYF
>TRBJ2-3|TRBD2|TRBV9
TGTGCCAGCAGCGTCGCGGGGGGGCAAACAGATACGCAGTATTTT
CASSVAGGQTDTQYF
>TRBJ2-5|-|TRBV19
TGTGCCAGTACCACTACTAGCAGGGGGCAAGAGACCCAGTACTTC
CASTTTSRGQETQYF
>TRBJ1-6|-|TRBV28
TGTGCCAGCAGTTCCACCCCCGGACAGCCGGTTCATAATTCACCCCTCCACTTT
CASSSTPGQPVHNSPLHF